What follows are 31 T cell receptor beta chains derived from one specimen sequenced in a study of OX40 agonist ivuxolimab in advanced cancers. Assay used: immunoSEQ multiplex PCR; TCRdb lists only in-frame clones, some missing. Found here are about 140,000 clones, more than 85% of them singletons; the top ten hold 1%. The source material was CD4+ or CD8+ T cells sorted from blood, sampled in a trial of the OX40 agonist ivuxolimab. The receptors shown here come from an adult with an advanced solid tumor such as melanoma, head and neck, liver or kidney cancer.

The chain uses TRBV4-1 and TRBJ2-2; D is uncertain. The CDR3 spans 14 residues. Trimming took 1 base from V and 6 from J, leaving 9 bases between them. Germline CDR1 MGHRA, CDR2 YSYEKL. The CDR3 here is CASSQVERSGELFF. The CDR3 nucleotides are TGCGCCAGCAGCCAAGTTGAGCGATCCGGGGAGCTGTTTTTT.

The genes are TRBV4-3 and TRBJ1-4; TRBD1 matches 7 bases. V lost 0 bases to trimming and J lost 12 bases; unmatched junction nucleotides: 10. CDR1 and CDR2 (germline): LGHNA, YSLEER. The CDR3 contains 15 residues. The CDR3 reads CASSQDGLGQLELFF. For the CDR3, the DNA is TGCGCCAGCAGCCAAGATGGATTGGGACAGCTGGAACTGTTTTTT.

The chain has TRBV14 and TRBJ2-7; a weak D match, TRBD2 (5 bases). CDR1 is SGHDN and CDR2 is FVKESK in the germline V gene. The CDR3 runs 15 residues. V was pared by 5 bases and J by 3 bases, with 17 bases between. The CDR3 is CASSKVGGWIYEQYF. The CDR3 DNA is TGTGCCAGCAGCAAAGTTGGCGGGTGGATCTACGAGCAGTACTTC.

This sequence joins TRBV6-5 and TRBJ1-2; tentative D call: TRBD1 (6 bases). V was cut by 6 bases and J by 4 bases, with 18 bases left in between. This CDR3 has 15 amino acids. In germline, CDR1 is MNHEY, CDR2 SVGAGI. The CDR3 reads CASSPRTAQLYGYTF. The CDR3 DNA reads TGTGCCAGCAGCCCCCGGACAGCCCAACTCTATGGCTACACCTTC.

J is TRBJ2-1 and V is TRBV27, with D possibly matching TRBD1 (6 bases). Germline CDR1 and CDR2: MNHEY and SMNVEV (reference sequence). V dropped 2 bases and J dropped 9 bases, with 14 bases sitting between them. This CDR3 region has 14 residues. This CDR3 is CASSLPGQTIEQFF. In nucleotides, the CDR3 is TGTGCCAGCAGTTTACCCGGACAGACCATTGAGCAGTTCTTC.

This clone showed up just once. This chain links TRBV30 with TRBJ1-2; the match to TRBD1 covers 10 bases. In germline, CDR1 is GTSNPN, CDR2 SVGIG (reference sequence). There are 15 residues in the CDR3. V gave up 6 bases and J gave up 5 bases; unmatched junction bases: 12. In nucleotides, the CDR3 is TGTGCCTGTCTAGACAGGGGGCGAGAAATGTATGGCTACACCTTC. This encodes CACLDRGREMYGYTF.

The rearrangement uses TRBV11-2 and TRBJ1-1; D ambiguous. In germline, CDR1 is SGHAT, CDR2 FQNNGV. This CDR3 has 15 residues. Trimming cost V 1 base and J 2 bases, with 11 bases left between them. This CDR3 is CASSLVATTNTEAFF. The CDR3 nucleotides read TGTGCCAGCAGCTTAGTAGCCACCACTAACACTGAAGCTTTCTTT.

V gene TRBV5-4 combines with J gene TRBJ2-7; D call uncertain. Trimming stripped 0 bases from V and 3 bases from J, with 7 bases between. This CDR3 region has 13 residues. In germline, CDR1 is SGHNT, CDR2 YYREEE (reference sequence). Here the CDR3 DNA reads TGTGCCAGCAGCTTGGAGGTGAACTACGAGCAGTACTTC. Protein: CASSLEVNYEQYF.

The chain recombines TRBV6-7 with TRBJ1-6, with D possibly matching TRBD1 (5 bases). TRBV6-7 is an open reading frame, and its role is uncertain. Trimming left V 8 bases short and J 10 bases short, with 15 bases between. The CDR3 length is 13 residues. CDR3 coding DNA: TGTGCCAGCTCGGGGGTTTTGGGGTCACCCCTCCACTTT. It encodes CASSGVLGSPLHF.

CDR3 nucleotides: TGTGCCTTGCAAGTAGGGGCTAGCCCTTACCGAGAGACCCAGTACTTC. Encoded protein: CALQVGASPYRETQYF. The gene calls are TRBV28 and TRBJ2-5, with D perhaps assigned TRBD1 or TRBD2 (5 bases each). The CDR3 has 16 amino acids. The germline V gene has CDR1 MDHEN and CDR2 SYDVKM. V was trimmed by 11 bases and J by 4 bases, leaving 26 bases between them.

The chain joins TRBV19 to TRBJ1-4; 11 nucleotides align to TRBD1. CDR1 is LNHDA, CDR2 SQIVND, per germline (reference sequence). Unmatched junction bases numbered 10, after V lost 5 bases and J lost 8 bases. There are 16 residues in the CDR3. CDR3 coding DNA: TGTGCCAGTAGTTCCCGAGGACAGGGGGCTCGAGAAAAACTGTTTTTT. Amino acids: CASSSRGQGAREKLFF.

The CDR3 spells CASSIPGGARSPLHF. CDR3 nucleotide sequence: TGTGCCAGCTCTATCCCCGGGGGCGCAAGGTCACCCCTCCACTTT. This chain uses TRBV5-4 with TRBJ1-6; D is possibly TRBD1 (6 bases). Germline CDR1 and CDR2: SGHNT and YYREEE (reference sequence). The CDR3 runs 15 residues. V dropped 7 bases and J dropped 10 bases, with 21 bases sitting between them.

The V call is TRBV21-1, the J call TRBJ2-4; no check of the table's D call, TRBD1, against the DNA was made. TRBV21-1 is listed as a pseudogene. The CDR3 length is 15 residues. The CDR3 sequence: CASRGGQKPKNIQYF. CDR3 nucleotide sequence: TGTGCCAGCAGGGGTGGACAGAAACCTAAAAACATTCAGTACTTC.

The J gene is TRBJ1-2, the V gene TRBV11-2; D ambiguous. This CDR3 comprises 13 residues. V was clipped by 5 bases and J by 4 bases, with 11 bases between them. CDR1 is SGHAT, CDR2 FQNNGV, per germline. In DNA form, the CDR3 reads TGTGCCAGCAGCCCTGACGCCTCCTATGGCTACACCTTC. Its translation is CASSPDASYGYTF.

CDR3 DNA: TGTGCCAGTAGTATGGACAGGGGATCTCAGGGAGCTTTCTTT. It is translated as CASSMDRGSQGAFF. This rearrangement joins TRBV19 to TRBJ1-1, with 9 bases aligning to TRBD1. The CDR3 extends over 14 amino acids. Trimming removed 3 bases from V and 10 bases from J; junction bases left unmatched: 9. The germline V gene encodes CDR1 LNHDA and CDR2 SQIVND (reference sequence).

This clone appeared once. The V and J genes are TRBV29-1 and TRBJ1-4, with TRBD1 matching over 8 bases. Germline V gene data show CDR1 as SQVTM and CDR2 as ANQGSEA. After removal of 6 bases from V and 8 bases from J, the junction contained 8 bases not matched to a gene. This CDR3 has 13 amino acids. The CDR3 nucleotides are TGCAGCGTCCGACAGGGGAAGGAGGAAAAACTGTTTTTT. Its translation is CSVRQGKEEKLFF.

The rearrangement uses TRBV19 and TRBJ1-2, with TRBD1 identical over 7 bases. J was trimmed by 8 bases and V by 4 bases; bases with no gene match: 7. Looked up from germline, CDR1 is LNHDA and CDR2 is SQIVND (reference sequence). The CDR3 covers 13 residues. The DNA of the CDR3 is TGTGCCAGTAGTACCTCAAGGACAGGAGGCTACACCTTC. Encoded protein: CASSTSRTGGYTF.

The chain combines TRBV18 with TRBJ2-7; D unclear. CDR3 length: 13 amino acids. Germline-derived CDR1 and CDR2 are KGHSH and LQKENI. Trimming shortened V by 2 bases and J by 5 bases, and 10 bases separated the two germline ends. The CDR3 DNA reads TGTGCCAGCTCACCAGACATGTCGCACGAGCAGTACTTC. It codes for CASSPDMSHEQYF.

This chain connects TRBV19 to TRBJ2-7, with 8 bases identical to TRBD2. J gave up 1 base and V 4 bases, and 3 bases lay outside the gene matches. In germline, CDR1 is LNHDA, CDR2 SQIVND (reference sequence). CDR3 length equals 14 residues. The CDR3, as DNA: TGTGCCAGTAGTAGACTAGCGAAGTCCTACGAGCAGTACTTC. This sequence encodes CASSRLAKSYEQYF.

This sequence joins TRBV1 and TRBJ2-1; the table gives TRBD1 as D, unverified against the DNA. TRBV1 is noted as a pseudogene. The CDR3 extends over 15 amino acids. CDR3 sequence: CTSSQTDSRVIGQFF. DNA of the CDR3: TGCACCAGCAGCCAAACAGACAGTCGGGTTATAGGGCAGTTCTTC.

V and J are TRBV19 and TRBJ2-7, with D possibly TRBD2 on 5 matching bases. Trimming left V 4 bases short and J 4 bases short, with 11 bases between. Germline lookup yields CDR1 LNHDA and CDR2 SQIVND (reference sequence). CDR3 length: 13 residues. CDR3 amino acids: CASSRSGKYEQYF. The CDR3 nucleotides read TGTGCCAGTAGTAGGTCGGGGAAATACGAGCAGTACTTC.

The chain employs TRBV6-1 and TRBJ1-2; D not certain. The CDR3 loop spans 14 amino acids. Germline V gives CDR1 MNHNS, CDR2 SASEGT. Trimming removed 2 bases from V and 4 bases from J, with 11 bases in between. CDR3 in amino acids: CASSESGPAYGYTF. CDR3 bases: TGTGCCAGCAGTGAAAGTGGACCTGCCTATGGCTACACCTTC.

The chain has TRBV9 and TRBJ1-4, with TRBD1 matching 7 bases. Germline-derived CDR1 and CDR2 are SGDLS and YYNGEE. V shed 4 bases, J shed 8 bases, and the junction held 11 bases outside the gene matches. The CDR3 has 15 amino acids. The CDR3 DNA reads TGTGCCAGCAGCTACATGACAGGGTTAGGGGAAAAACTGTTTTTT. As protein: CASSYMTGLGEKLFF.

The V call is TRBV6-5, the J call TRBJ2-7; perhaps TRBD2 as D (6 bases). The CDR3 runs to 16 residues. V lost 0 bases and J 1 base, leaving 13 bases between the germline ends. Germline V gives CDR1 MNHEY, CDR2 SVGAGI. The CDR3 is CASSYSSGDGSYEQYF. The CDR3 coding sequence is TGTGCCAGCAGTTACTCGTCGGGGGACGGGTCCTACGAGCAGTACTTC.

The chain links TRBV27 to TRBJ2-7, with TRBD2 matching 9 bases. V was pared by 3 bases and J by 9 bases, with 6 bases of the junction left unmatched. The CDR3 consists of 13 residues. Germline V CDR1 and CDR2: MNHEY, SMNVEV (reference sequence). CDR3 bases: TGTGCCAGCAGTTTGACTAGCGGAACAGTGCAGTACTTC. Translation gives CASSLTSGTVQYF.

The V call is TRBV7-9, the J call TRBJ1-3; D possibly corresponds to TRBD1 (6 bases). V was clipped by 5 bases and J by 0 bases, with 17 bases between them. This CDR3 contains 17 residues. Per the germline V gene, CDR1 is SEHNR and CDR2 is FQNEAQ (reference sequence). CDR3 nucleotide sequence: TGTGCCAGCAGCCGAGGACAGTTCCGAAGCTCTGGAAACACCATATATTTT. This encodes CASSRGQFRSSGNTIYF.

This sequence joins TRBV9 and TRBJ1-5; TRBD1 agrees at 9 bases. V was clipped by 3 bases and J by 6 bases; unmatched bases: 4. The germline gives CDR1 SGDLS, CDR2 YYNGEE. The CDR3 covers 14 residues. The CDR3 DNA reads TGTGCCAGCAGCGAGACAGGGGGATTTCAGCCCCAGCATTTT. Its protein product is CASSETGGFQPQHF.

The genes are TRBV9 and TRBJ2-5, with D perhaps matching TRBD1 (5 bases). V was shortened by 3 bases and J by 1 base, with 13 bases between the two germline ends. This CDR3 contains 15 residues. CDR1 SGDLS and CDR2 YYNGEE come from the germline V gene. CDR3 in amino acids: CASSARRTGQETQYF. CDR3 in DNA: TGTGCCAGCAGCGCACGCCGAACAGGCCAAGAGACCCAGTACTTC.

The chain recombines TRBV30 with TRBJ2-7; D is possibly TRBD2 (5 bases). Germline assignment: CDR1 GTSNPN and CDR2 SVGIG (reference sequence). V was cut by 3 bases and J by 2 bases, with 14 bases left in between. This CDR3 spans 14 amino acids. Written as DNA, the CDR3 is TGTGCCTGGAGGACGACTGGGAGACCCTACGAGCAGTACTTC. Translated, it gives CAWRTTGRPYEQYF.

The V and J genes are TRBV18 and TRBJ1-1; D gene ambiguous. Trimming shortened V by 1 base and J by 0 bases, and 12 bases separated the two germline ends. The CDR3 is 16 amino acids. The germline CDR1 and CDR2 sequences are KGHSH and LQKENI. The chain's CDR3 is CASSPQSQSMNTEAFF. The DNA for the CDR3 is TGTGCCAGCTCACCACAGTCGCAGAGCATGAACACTGAAGCTTTCTTT. Variable domain in full (rest from reference TRBV18 and TRBJ1-1): NAGVMQNPRHLVRRRGQEARLRCSPMKGHSHVYWYRQLPEEGLKFMVYLQKENIIDESGMPKERFSAEFPKEGPSILRIQQVVRGDSAAYFCASSPQSQSMNTEAFFGQGTRLTVV.

The rearrangement uses TRBV9 and TRBJ2-7; 7 bases are a match to TRBD2. This CDR3 has 14 amino acids. V dropped 4 bases and J dropped 0; count of bases not matched to a gene: 4. Germline assignment: CDR1 SGDLS and CDR2 YYNGEE. The CDR3 region has the DNA TGTGCCAGCAGCCCCGGGGGGTCCTCCTACGAGCAGTACTTC. This sequence encodes CASSPGGSSYEQYF.